These T cell receptor beta chains were read from a single sample in a study of shared clonotypes between healthy human individuals. Some clones are missing from TCRdb's copy, which holds only in-frame ones; the method was immunoSEQ multiplex PCR. The sample holds millions of clones; 93% are singletons and the top ten take 1.7%. The sequenced material came from naive CD8+ T cells from PBMCs. The receptors originated from a man between 18 and 29 years old in good health. Some clones in this sample may be carry-over from other donors' samples. The CDR3 runs from the conserved cysteine through the conserved F or W. The order of the fields is CDR3 DNA, CDR3 protein, V gene, D gene, clone size, J gene. D genes are given only for firm matches. Rows may omit the clone size; those that give it use once, few, many or a size class.

cdr3_nt: TGTGCCAGCAGTTTCAGGCCGGGTATGAACACTGAAGCTTTCTTT
cdr3_aa: CASSFRPGMNTEAFF
v_call: TRBV28
d_call: .
clone_size: .
j_call: TRBJ1-1

cdr3_nt: TGCGCCAGCAGTGTCAACGATATACCCCTCCACTTT
cdr3_aa: CASSVNDIPLHF
v_call: TRBV10-2
d_call: .
clone_size: once
j_call: TRBJ1-6

cdr3_nt: TGTGCCAGCAGTTTCCTTGGGCCCGTTGGTCAGCCCCAGCATTTT
cdr3_aa: CASSFLGPVGQPQHF
v_call: TRBV27
d_call: .
clone_size: .
j_call: TRBJ1-5

cdr3_nt: TGTGCCAGCAGCAGGCAGAAGGGTGAGCAGTTCTTC
cdr3_aa: CASSRQKGEQFF
v_call: TRBV7-9
d_call: .
clone_size: once
j_call: TRBJ2-1

cdr3_nt: TGTGCCAGCAGTGGGGTGGTCTACGAGCAGTACTTC
cdr3_aa: CASSGVVYEQYF
v_call: TRBV6-1
d_call: .
clone_size: .
j_call: TRBJ2-7

cdr3_nt: TGTGCCAGCAGCCATCCTAATCGGGCTAGCGGTACCTACGAGCAGTACTTC
cdr3_aa: CASSHPNRASGTYEQYF
v_call: TRBV7-9
d_call: TRBD2
clone_size: .
j_call: TRBJ2-7

cdr3_nt: TGTGCCAGCAGTGAACACAATGAGCAGTTCTTC
cdr3_aa: CASSEHNEQFF
v_call: TRBV28
d_call: .
clone_size: .
j_call: TRBJ2-1

cdr3_nt: TGCAGCGTTGAGACGGACCGGTATGAGCAGTTCTTC
cdr3_aa: CSVETDRYEQFF
v_call: TRBV29-1
d_call: .
clone_size: .
j_call: TRBJ2-1

cdr3_nt: TGCAGCGTTGAGGGGACATATACGGTGCAGTTCTTC
cdr3_aa: CSVEGTYTVQFF
v_call: TRBV29-1
d_call: .
clone_size: .
j_call: TRBJ2-1

cdr3_nt: TGTGCGGCCATACAGGGGACTAGCGGAGCGTACGAGCAGTACTTC
cdr3_aa: CAAIQGTSGAYEQYF
v_call: TRBV7-7
d_call: TRBD2
clone_size: .
j_call: TRBJ2-7

cdr3_nt: TGTGCCAGCAGTGCCGTCCGGGGGGACCAAGAGACCCAGTACTTC
cdr3_aa: CASSAVRGDQETQYF
v_call: TRBV27
d_call: TRBD2
clone_size: .
j_call: TRBJ2-5

cdr3_nt: TGTGCCAGCAGCTTGGAAGTGTTGGGGTTCTCCTACGAGCAGTACTTC
cdr3_aa: CASSLEVLGFSYEQYF
v_call: TRBV5-6
d_call: .
clone_size: .
j_call: TRBJ2-7

cdr3_nt: TGTGCCAGCAGCCAAGTGACGGGCTTAATGAACACTGAAGCTTTCTTT
cdr3_aa: CASSQVTGLMNTEAFF
v_call: TRBV4-2
d_call: .
clone_size: once
j_call: TRBJ1-1

cdr3_nt: TGTGCCAGCAGCTTAGCGGCCAGTGCAGGGCCTTACTTC
cdr3_aa: CASSLAASAGPYF
v_call: TRBV7-2
d_call: .
clone_size: .
j_call: TRBJ2-7

cdr3_nt: TGTGCCAGTAGTATGACAGGGGGCTTTAGCAATCAGCCCCAGCATTTT
cdr3_aa: CASSMTGGFSNQPQHF
v_call: TRBV19
d_call: TRBD1
clone_size: .
j_call: TRBJ1-5

cdr3_nt: TGCGCCAGCAGCCAAGACGCGGGACCGGGACTAGCGGGACGCCCTTTCTTC
cdr3_aa: CASSQDAGPGLAGRPFF
v_call: TRBV4-1
d_call: TRBD2
clone_size: .
j_call: TRBJ2-1

cdr3_nt: TGTGCCAGCAGCCCGGCGGGACCGATGGGCGAGGAGACCCAGTACTTC
cdr3_aa: CASSPAGPMGEETQYF
v_call: TRBV7-3
d_call: .
clone_size: .
j_call: TRBJ2-5

cdr3_nt: TGTGCCAGCAGTGAAGGTGTAGCAAACCTCTACAATGAGCAGTTCTTC
cdr3_aa: CASSEGVANLYNEQFF
v_call: TRBV25-1
d_call: .
clone_size: .
j_call: TRBJ2-1

cdr3_nt: TGTGCCAGCAGTTTGATTTTGGGAATCCGGGTCACTGAAGCTTTCTTT
cdr3_aa: CASSLILGIRVTEAFF
v_call: TRBV28
d_call: .
clone_size: .
j_call: TRBJ1-1

cdr3_nt: TGTGCCAGCAGTCCTTCTTACGGCAGGGTAACCTACGAGCAGTACTTC
cdr3_aa: CASSPSYGRVTYEQYF
v_call: TRBV27
d_call: .
clone_size: .
j_call: TRBJ2-7

cdr3_nt: TGCGCCAGCAGCCAAGATACTAGAATAGGAGATACGCAGTATTTT
cdr3_aa: CASSQDTRIGDTQYF
v_call: TRBV4-1
d_call: .
clone_size: .
j_call: TRBJ2-3

cdr3_nt: TGCAGCGTTGAAGATCGACAGGGGGCATACGAGCAGTACTTC
cdr3_aa: CSVEDRQGAYEQYF
v_call: TRBV29-1
d_call: TRBD1
clone_size: .
j_call: TRBJ2-7

cdr3_nt: TGTGCCTGGAGTGTACCTTTGACAGGAAACACCGGGGAGCTGTTTTTT
cdr3_aa: CAWSVPLTGNTGELFF
v_call: TRBV30
d_call: .
clone_size: .
j_call: TRBJ2-2

cdr3_nt: TGCGCCAGCAGCTTGGTAGGGGGCGGCAACGAGCAGTACTTC
cdr3_aa: CASSLVGGGNEQYF
v_call: TRBV5-1
d_call: TRBD1
clone_size: .
j_call: TRBJ2-7

cdr3_nt: TGTGCCAGTACAAATAACCGGGGGGCAGGGTCCACTGAAGCTTTCTTT
cdr3_aa: CASTNNRGAGSTEAFF
v_call: TRBV27
d_call: .
clone_size: .
j_call: TRBJ1-1

cdr3_nt: TGTGCCAGTAGTACCTCTTCCTTTGGGACAGGGGGTCCCGGTCCCTACGAGCAGTACTTC
cdr3_aa: CASSTSSFGTGGPGPYEQYF
v_call: TRBV19
d_call: TRBD1
clone_size: .
j_call: TRBJ2-7

cdr3_nt: TGTGCCAGCAGTACCACAGGGGTTGAGCAGTTCTTC
cdr3_aa: CASSTTGVEQFF
v_call: TRBV27
d_call: TRBD1
clone_size: .
j_call: TRBJ2-1

cdr3_nt: TGTGCCAGCAGCTTGGGCCTTAAAAGCACTGAAGCTTTCTTT
cdr3_aa: CASSLGLKSTEAFF
v_call: TRBV5-5
d_call: .
clone_size: .
j_call: TRBJ1-1

cdr3_nt: TGCGCCAGCAGCAAGGACAGGTCTACGTTTTACGAGCAGTACTTC
cdr3_aa: CASSKDRSTFYEQYF
v_call: TRBV5-1
d_call: TRBD1
clone_size: .
j_call: TRBJ2-7

cdr3_nt: TGTGCCAGCAGTGAATGGGGGACAAGGGCGTCAGATACGCAGTATTTT
cdr3_aa: CASSEWGTRASDTQYF
v_call: TRBV6-1
d_call: .
clone_size: .
j_call: TRBJ2-3

cdr3_nt: TGTGCCAGCAGCTTGGACAGGAGAGAAGCTTTCTTT
cdr3_aa: CASSLDRREAFF
v_call: TRBV7-9
d_call: TRBD1
clone_size: .
j_call: TRBJ1-1

cdr3_nt: TGTGCCAGCAGTTTGGGCTCGCCCGGACCCCTGCGAACGCAGTATTTT
cdr3_aa: CASSLGSPGPLRTQYF
v_call: TRBV27
d_call: .
clone_size: .
j_call: TRBJ2-3

cdr3_nt: TGTGCCAGCAGGGAGGGGGGTACCTACAATGAGCAGTTCTTC
cdr3_aa: CASREGGTYNEQFF
v_call: TRBV27
d_call: .
clone_size: .
j_call: TRBJ2-1

cdr3_nt: TGTGCCAGCAGGCCCCGAGGGAACAATGAGCAGTTCTTC
cdr3_aa: CASRPRGNNEQFF
v_call: TRBV27
d_call: .
clone_size: .
j_call: TRBJ2-1

cdr3_nt: TGTGCCAGTAGTAGGGACACCGCCTTATGGGAAGCTTTCTTT
cdr3_aa: CASSRDTALWEAFF
v_call: TRBV19
d_call: .
clone_size: .
j_call: TRBJ1-1

cdr3_nt: TGTGCCAGCACCCCAACCCCGACTAGCGGGAGCACCTACGAGCAGTACTTC
cdr3_aa: CASTPTPTSGSTYEQYF
v_call: TRBV6-4
d_call: TRBD2
clone_size: .
j_call: TRBJ2-7

cdr3_nt: TGTGCCACCAGCAGAGATCTGGGGCTCCACGAGCAGTACTTC
cdr3_aa: CATSRDLGLHEQYF
v_call: TRBV15
d_call: .
clone_size: .
j_call: TRBJ2-7

cdr3_nt: TGTGCCAGTGGGCGGGGAAATGGCTACACCTTC
cdr3_aa: CASGRGNGYTF
v_call: TRBV5-5
d_call: .
clone_size: .
j_call: TRBJ1-2

cdr3_nt: TGTGCCAGCAGCTCGACAGGGGAATTAACTTACGAGCAGTACTTC
cdr3_aa: CASSSTGELTYEQYF
v_call: TRBV11-2
d_call: TRBD1
clone_size: .
j_call: TRBJ2-7

cdr3_nt: TGTGCCAGCAGTTTGGGGACAAGGGCCAACGTCCTGACTTTC
cdr3_aa: CASSLGTRANVLTF
v_call: TRBV27
d_call: .
clone_size: .
j_call: TRBJ2-6

cdr3_nt: TGTGCCAGCACTTTGAGCGGGAGCGATGACGAGCAGTACTTC
cdr3_aa: CASTLSGSDDEQYF
v_call: TRBV28
d_call: TRBD2
clone_size: .
j_call: TRBJ2-7

cdr3_nt: TGTGCCAGCAGCCCACTGTCGCGGAACACTGAAGCTTTCTTT
cdr3_aa: CASSPLSRNTEAFF
v_call: TRBV9
d_call: .
clone_size: once
j_call: TRBJ1-1

cdr3_nt: TGTGCCACCAGCCCCCCTAACGGGCAGCCCTACGAGCAGTACTTC
cdr3_aa: CATSPPNGQPYEQYF
v_call: TRBV15
d_call: .
clone_size: few
j_call: TRBJ2-7

cdr3_nt: TGTGCCAGCAGTTTGCAGGGACCCAATGAGCAGTTCTTC
cdr3_aa: CASSLQGPNEQFF
v_call: TRBV27
d_call: .
clone_size: .
j_call: TRBJ2-1

cdr3_nt: TGTGCCAGCAGGGTCTCCTTGAATCAGCCCCAGCATTTT
cdr3_aa: CASRVSLNQPQHF
v_call: TRBV27
d_call: .
clone_size: .
j_call: TRBJ1-5

cdr3_nt: TGTGCCAGTTCCCGGGACCCTGAGACCCAGTACTTC
cdr3_aa: CASSRDPETQYF
v_call: TRBV6-5
d_call: .
clone_size: .
j_call: TRBJ2-5

cdr3_nt: TGTGCCAGCAGGCGGGAGGGTCCCTACAATGAGCAGTTCTTC
cdr3_aa: CASRREGPYNEQFF
v_call: TRBV27
d_call: TRBD2
clone_size: .
j_call: TRBJ2-1

cdr3_nt: TGTGCCAGCAGCCCCGGACAGGGATACTACGAGCAGTACTTC
cdr3_aa: CASSPGQGYYEQYF
v_call: TRBV13
d_call: TRBD1
clone_size: .
j_call: TRBJ2-7

cdr3_nt: TGTGCCAGCAGTTACCCTGAGGCAGGGCCCCCATCGAATGAGCAGTTCTTC
cdr3_aa: CASSYPEAGPPSNEQFF
v_call: TRBV28
d_call: .
clone_size: once
j_call: TRBJ2-1

cdr3_nt: TGTGCCAGCAGCCCGTTGGAGTACGAGCAGTACTTC
cdr3_aa: CASSPLEYEQYF
v_call: TRBV7-2
d_call: .
clone_size: .
j_call: TRBJ2-7

cdr3_nt: TGTGCCAGCAGCCAAGATAGTCCGGCCAGGGACAGCGAAAAACTGTTTTTT
cdr3_aa: CASSQDSPARDSEKLFF
v_call: TRBV4-2
d_call: TRBD1
clone_size: .
j_call: TRBJ1-4

cdr3_nt: TGTGCCAGCAGTGAATCCAGCGGGACCACAGATACGCAGTATTTT
cdr3_aa: CASSESSGTTDTQYF
v_call: TRBV25-1
d_call: TRBD2
clone_size: .
j_call: TRBJ2-3

cdr3_nt: TGTGCCAGTAGTAACCTGCCAGGCGCCACCGGGGAGCTGTTTTTT
cdr3_aa: CASSNLPGATGELFF
v_call: TRBV19
d_call: .
clone_size: .
j_call: TRBJ2-2

cdr3_nt: TGTGCCTGGAGTGCGCAGGGAGAGCAGTTCTTC
cdr3_aa: CAWSAQGEQFF
v_call: TRBV30
d_call: .
clone_size: .
j_call: TRBJ2-1